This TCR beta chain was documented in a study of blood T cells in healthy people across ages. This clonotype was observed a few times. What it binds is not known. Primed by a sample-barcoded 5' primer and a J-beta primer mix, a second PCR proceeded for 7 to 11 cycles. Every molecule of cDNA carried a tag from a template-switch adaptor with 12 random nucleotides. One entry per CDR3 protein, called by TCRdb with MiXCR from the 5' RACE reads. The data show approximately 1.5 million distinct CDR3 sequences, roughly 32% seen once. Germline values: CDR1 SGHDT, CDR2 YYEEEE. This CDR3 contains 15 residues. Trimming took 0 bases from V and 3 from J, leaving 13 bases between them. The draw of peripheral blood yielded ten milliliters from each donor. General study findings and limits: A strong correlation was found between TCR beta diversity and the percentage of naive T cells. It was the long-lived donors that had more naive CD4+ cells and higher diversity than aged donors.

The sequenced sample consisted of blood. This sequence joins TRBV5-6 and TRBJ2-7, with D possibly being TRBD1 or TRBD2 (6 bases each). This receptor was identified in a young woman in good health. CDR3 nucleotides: TGTGCCAGCAGCTTGGGGGCGGGACAAAACTACGAGCAGTACTTC. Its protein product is CASSLGAGQNYEQYF.